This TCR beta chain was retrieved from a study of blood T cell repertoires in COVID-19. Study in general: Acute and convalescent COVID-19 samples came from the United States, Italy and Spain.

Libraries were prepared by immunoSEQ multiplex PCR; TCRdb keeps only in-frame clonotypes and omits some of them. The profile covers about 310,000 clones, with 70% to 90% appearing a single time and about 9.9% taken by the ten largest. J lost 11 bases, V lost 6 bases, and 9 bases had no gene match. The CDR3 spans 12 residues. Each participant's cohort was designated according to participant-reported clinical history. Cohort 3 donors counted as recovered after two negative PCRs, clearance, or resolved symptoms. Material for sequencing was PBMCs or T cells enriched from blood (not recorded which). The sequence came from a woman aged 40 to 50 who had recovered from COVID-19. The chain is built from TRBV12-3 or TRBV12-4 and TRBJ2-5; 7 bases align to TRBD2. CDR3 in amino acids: CASRVGLADQYF. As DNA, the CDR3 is TGTGCCAGCAGAGTGGGGCTAGCGGATCAGTACTTC.